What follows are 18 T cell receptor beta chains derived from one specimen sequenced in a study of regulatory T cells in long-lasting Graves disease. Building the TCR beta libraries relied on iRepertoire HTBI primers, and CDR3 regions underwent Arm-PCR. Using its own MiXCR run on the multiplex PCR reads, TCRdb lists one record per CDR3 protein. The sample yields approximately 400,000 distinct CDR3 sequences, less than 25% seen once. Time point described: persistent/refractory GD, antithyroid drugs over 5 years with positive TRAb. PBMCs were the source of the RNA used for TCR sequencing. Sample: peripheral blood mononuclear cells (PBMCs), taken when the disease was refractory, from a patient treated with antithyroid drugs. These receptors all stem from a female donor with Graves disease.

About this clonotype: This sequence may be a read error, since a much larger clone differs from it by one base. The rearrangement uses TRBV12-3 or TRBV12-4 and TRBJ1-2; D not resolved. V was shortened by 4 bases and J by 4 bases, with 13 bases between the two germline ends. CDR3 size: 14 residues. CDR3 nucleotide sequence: TGTGCCAGCAGTTCTCACAGAAATGGCTATGGCTACACCTTC. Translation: CASSSHRNGYGYTF.

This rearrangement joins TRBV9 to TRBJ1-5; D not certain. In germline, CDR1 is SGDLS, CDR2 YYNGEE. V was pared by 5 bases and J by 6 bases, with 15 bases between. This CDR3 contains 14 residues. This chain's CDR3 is CASSKGTQGQPQHF. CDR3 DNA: TGTGCCAGCAGTAAGGGTACGCAAGGTCAGCCCCAGCATTTT.

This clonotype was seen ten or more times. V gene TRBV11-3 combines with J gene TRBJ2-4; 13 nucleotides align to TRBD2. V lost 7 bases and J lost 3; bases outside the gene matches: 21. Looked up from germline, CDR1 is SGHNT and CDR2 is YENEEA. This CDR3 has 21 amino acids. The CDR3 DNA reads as TGTGCCAGCATGATCCACACCTCAGGACTAGCGGGAGAGGGAAGCAAAAACATTCAGTACTTC. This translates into CASMIHTSGLAGEGSKNIQYF.

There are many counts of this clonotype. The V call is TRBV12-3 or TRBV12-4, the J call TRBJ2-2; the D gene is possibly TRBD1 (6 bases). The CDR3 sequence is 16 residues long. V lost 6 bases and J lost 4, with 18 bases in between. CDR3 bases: TGTGCCAGCAGCGAAATAAGGGGGAGAGGCACCGGGGAGCTGTTTTTT. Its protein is CASSEIRGRGTGELFF.

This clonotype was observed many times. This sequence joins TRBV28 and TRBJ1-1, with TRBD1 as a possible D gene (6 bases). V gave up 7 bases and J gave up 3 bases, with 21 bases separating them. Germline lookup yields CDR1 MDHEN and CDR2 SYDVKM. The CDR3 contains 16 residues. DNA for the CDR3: TGTGCCAGCACCTCTCCCCCGCCTCAGGGGTACACTGAAGCTTTCTTT. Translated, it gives CASTSPPPQGYTEAFF.

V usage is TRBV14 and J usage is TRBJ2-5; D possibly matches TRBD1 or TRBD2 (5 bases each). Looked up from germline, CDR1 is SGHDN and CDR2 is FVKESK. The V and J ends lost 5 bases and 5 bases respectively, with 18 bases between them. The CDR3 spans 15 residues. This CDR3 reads CASSGPGRGRETQYF. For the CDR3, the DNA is TGTGCCAGCAGCGGACCCGGACGGGGACGGGAGACCCAGTACTTC.

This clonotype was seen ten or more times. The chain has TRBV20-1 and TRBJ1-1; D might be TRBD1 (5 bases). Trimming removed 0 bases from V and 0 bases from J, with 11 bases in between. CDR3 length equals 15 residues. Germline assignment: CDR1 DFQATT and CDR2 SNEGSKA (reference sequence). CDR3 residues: CSARDPTEMNTEAFF. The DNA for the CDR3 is TGCAGTGCTAGAGATCCGACAGAAATGAACACTGAAGCTTTCTTT.

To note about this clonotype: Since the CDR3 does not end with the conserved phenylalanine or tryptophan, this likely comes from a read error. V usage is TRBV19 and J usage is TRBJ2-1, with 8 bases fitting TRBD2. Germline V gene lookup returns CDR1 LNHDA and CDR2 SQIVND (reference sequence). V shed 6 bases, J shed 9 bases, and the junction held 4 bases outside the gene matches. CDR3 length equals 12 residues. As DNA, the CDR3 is TGTGCCAGTAGCCTAGCGGGTGTTGAGCAGTTCCTC. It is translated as CASSLAGVEQFL.

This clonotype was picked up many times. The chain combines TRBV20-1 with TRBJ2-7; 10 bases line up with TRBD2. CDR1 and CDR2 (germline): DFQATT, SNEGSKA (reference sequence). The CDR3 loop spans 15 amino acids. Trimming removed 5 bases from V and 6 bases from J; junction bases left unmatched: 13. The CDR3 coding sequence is TGCAGTGCTCGTCCCGGGACTAGCGTTCTCGGCGAGCAGTACTTC. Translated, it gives CSARPGTSVLGEQYF.

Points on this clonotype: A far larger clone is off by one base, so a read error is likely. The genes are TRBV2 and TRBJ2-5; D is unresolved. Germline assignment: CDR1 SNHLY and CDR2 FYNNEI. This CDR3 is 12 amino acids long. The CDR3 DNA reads TGTGCCAGCAGCCCCAATCGTGAGACCCGGTACTTC. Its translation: CASSPNRETRYF.

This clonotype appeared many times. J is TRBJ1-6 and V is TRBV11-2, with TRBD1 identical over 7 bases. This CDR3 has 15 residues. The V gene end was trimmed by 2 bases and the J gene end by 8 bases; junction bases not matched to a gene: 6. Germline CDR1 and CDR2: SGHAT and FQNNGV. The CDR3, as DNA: TGTGCCAGCAGCTTACGACAGGGATGGGATTCACCCCTCCACTTT. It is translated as CASSLRQGWDSPLHF.

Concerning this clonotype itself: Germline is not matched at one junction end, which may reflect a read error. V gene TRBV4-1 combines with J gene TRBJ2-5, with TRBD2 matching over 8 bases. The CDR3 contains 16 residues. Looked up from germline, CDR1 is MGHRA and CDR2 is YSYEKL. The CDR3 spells CASSQVGTGGEEIQYF. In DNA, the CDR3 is TGCGCCAGCAGCCAAGTCGGGACGGGGGGGGAAGAGATCCAGTACTTC.

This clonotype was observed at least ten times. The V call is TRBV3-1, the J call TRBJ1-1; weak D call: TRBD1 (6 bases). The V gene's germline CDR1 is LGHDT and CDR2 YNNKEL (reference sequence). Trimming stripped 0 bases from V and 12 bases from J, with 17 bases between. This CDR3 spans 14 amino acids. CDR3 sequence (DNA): TGTGCCAGCAGCCAAGATTACAGGGCAGGGTGGACTTTCTTT. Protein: CASSQDYRAGWTFF. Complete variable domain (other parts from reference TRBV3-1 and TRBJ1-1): DTAVSQTPKYLVTQMGNDKSIKCEQNLGHDTMYWYKQDSKKFLKIMFSYNNKELIINETVPNRFSPKSPDKAHLNLHINSLELGDSAVYFCASSQDYRAGWTFFGQGTRLTVV.

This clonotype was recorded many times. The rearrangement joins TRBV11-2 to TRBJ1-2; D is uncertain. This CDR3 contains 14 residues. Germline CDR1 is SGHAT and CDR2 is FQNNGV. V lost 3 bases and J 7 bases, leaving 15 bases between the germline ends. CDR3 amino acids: CASSFPGAPLGYTF. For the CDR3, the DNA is TGTGCCAGCAGCTTCCCCGGAGCCCCCCTTGGCTACACCTTC.

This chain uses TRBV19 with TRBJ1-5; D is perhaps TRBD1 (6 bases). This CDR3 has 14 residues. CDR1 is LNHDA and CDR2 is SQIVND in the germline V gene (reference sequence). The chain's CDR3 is CGSRGRNSNQPQHF. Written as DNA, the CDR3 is TGTGGATCGAGGGGGAGGAATTCCAATCAGCCCCAGCATTTT.

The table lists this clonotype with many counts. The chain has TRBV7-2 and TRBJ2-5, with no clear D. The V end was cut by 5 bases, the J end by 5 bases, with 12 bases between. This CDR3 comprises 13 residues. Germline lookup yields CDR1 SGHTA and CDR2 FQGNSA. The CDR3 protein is CASSPSLVETQYF. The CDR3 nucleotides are TGTGCCAGCAGCCCCTCGCTGGTGGAGACCCAGTACTTC.

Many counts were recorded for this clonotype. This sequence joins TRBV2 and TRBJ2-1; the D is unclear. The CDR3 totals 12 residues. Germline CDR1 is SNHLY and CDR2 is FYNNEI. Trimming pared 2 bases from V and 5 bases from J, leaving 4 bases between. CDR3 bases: TGTGCCAGCAGTGAATACGACAATGAGCAGTTCTTC. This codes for CASSEYDNEQFF.

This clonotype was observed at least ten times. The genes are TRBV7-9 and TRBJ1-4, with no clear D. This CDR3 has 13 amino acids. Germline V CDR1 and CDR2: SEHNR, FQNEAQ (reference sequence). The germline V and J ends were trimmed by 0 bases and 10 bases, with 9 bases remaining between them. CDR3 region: CASSLAQGRKLFF. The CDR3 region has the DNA TGTGCCAGCAGCTTAGCCCAAGGGAGAAAACTGTTTTTT.